This record looks at one TCR beta chain sequence and its context. The antigen is not known. This sample was taken from a study of T cell responses to AZD1222 COVID-19 vaccine. The study's findings and limits: Reports say nearly half of spike-specific TCRs go after unmutated variant regions.

Profiling relied on immunoSEQ multiplex PCR, and the TCRdb table lists in-frame clones only, not all of them. The profile shows 95,000 to 130,000 clones, 70% to 90% of them singletons. The CDR3 length is 18 residues. From germline, CDR1 is SGDLS and CDR2 YYNGEE. Trimming cost V 0 bases and J 3 bases; bases outside gene matches: 12. The sample in question was peripheral blood, obtained on day 0 of MenACWY control vaccination. The clonotype was recovered from an adult in good health. This chain links TRBV9 with TRBJ1-5, with 7 bases aligning to TRBD1. The CDR3 DNA follows: TGTGCCAGCAGCGTAGCCCCAGACAGGGATAAGGCCAATCAGCCCCAGCATTTT. Protein sequence: CASSVAPDRDKANQPQHF.